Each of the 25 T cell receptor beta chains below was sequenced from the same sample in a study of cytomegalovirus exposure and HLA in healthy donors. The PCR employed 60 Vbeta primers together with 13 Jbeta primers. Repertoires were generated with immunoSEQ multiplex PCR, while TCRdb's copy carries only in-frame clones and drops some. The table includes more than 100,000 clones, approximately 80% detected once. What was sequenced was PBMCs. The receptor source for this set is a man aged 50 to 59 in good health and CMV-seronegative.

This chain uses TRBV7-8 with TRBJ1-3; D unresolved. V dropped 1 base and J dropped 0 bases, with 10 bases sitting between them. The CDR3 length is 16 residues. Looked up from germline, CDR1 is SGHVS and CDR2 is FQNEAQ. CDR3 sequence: CASSLGPGYSGNTIYF. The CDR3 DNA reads TGTGCCAGCAGCTTAGGGCCAGGTTACTCTGGAAACACCATATATTTT.

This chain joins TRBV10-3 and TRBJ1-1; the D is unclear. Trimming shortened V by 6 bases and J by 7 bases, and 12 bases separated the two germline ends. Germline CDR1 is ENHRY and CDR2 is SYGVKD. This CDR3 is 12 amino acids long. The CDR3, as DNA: TGTGCCATCAGAGGTTCGGAGGGTGAAGCTTTCTTT. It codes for CAIRGSEGEAFF.

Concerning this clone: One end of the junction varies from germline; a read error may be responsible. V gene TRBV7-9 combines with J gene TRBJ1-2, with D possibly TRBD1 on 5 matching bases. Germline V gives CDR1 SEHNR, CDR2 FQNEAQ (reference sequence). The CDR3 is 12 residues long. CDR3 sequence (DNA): TGTGCCAGCAGAAGTGACAGTAATGGCCACACCTTC. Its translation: CASRSDSNGHTF.

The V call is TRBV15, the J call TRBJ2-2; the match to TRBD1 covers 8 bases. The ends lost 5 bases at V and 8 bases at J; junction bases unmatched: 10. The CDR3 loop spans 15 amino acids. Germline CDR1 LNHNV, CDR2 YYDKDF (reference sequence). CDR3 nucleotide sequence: TGTGCCACCAGCGTTTTGGACAGGGCTCCGGGGGAGCTGTTTTTT. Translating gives CATSVLDRAPGELFF.

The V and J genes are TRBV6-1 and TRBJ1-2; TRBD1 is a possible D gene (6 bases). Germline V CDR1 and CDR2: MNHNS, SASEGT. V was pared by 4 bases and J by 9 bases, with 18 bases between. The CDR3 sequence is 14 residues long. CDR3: CASSAPQGLGSYTF. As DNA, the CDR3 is TGTGCCAGCAGTGCACCACAGGGCTTAGGAAGCTACACCTTC.

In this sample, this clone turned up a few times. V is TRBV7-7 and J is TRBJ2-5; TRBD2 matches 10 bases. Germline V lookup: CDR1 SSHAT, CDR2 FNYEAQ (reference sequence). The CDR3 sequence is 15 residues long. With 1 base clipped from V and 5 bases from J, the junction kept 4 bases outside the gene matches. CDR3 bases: TGTGCCAGCAGCTTAGATTCAGCGGGAGGGGAGACCCAGTACTTC. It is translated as CASSLDSAGGETQYF.

In DNA, the CDR3 is TGTGCCAGCAGCAGACCAGCGGGCCACTACGAGCAGTACTTC. Its protein is CASSRPAGHYEQYF. The rearrangement joins TRBV6-7 to TRBJ2-7; maybe TRBD2 (6 bases). TRBV6-7 is an open reading frame, and its role is uncertain. V was pared by 6 bases and J by 3 bases, with 15 bases between. CDR3 size: 14 residues.

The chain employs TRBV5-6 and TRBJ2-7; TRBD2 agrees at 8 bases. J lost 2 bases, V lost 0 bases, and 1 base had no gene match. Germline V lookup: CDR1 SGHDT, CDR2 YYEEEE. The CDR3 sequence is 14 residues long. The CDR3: CASSLGGLAYEQYF. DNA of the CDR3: TGTGCCAGCAGCTTGGGGGGACTAGCCTACGAGCAGTACTTC.

In nucleotides, the CDR3 is TGTGCCAGCAATGGGGTGGAACGGGGTGCCGGGGAGCTGTTTTTT. Translating it yields CASNGVERGAGELFF. The rearrangement links TRBV28 to TRBJ2-2, with a weak D call TRBD2 (5 bases). Germline V gives CDR1 MDHEN, CDR2 SYDVKM. The ends were cut back, 7 bases at V and 6 bases at J, with 18 bases in the middle. CDR3 length: 15 amino acids.

CDR3 region: CAWRERGDTEAFF. Here the CDR3 DNA reads TGTGCCTGGAGGGAGCGAGGTGACACTGAAGCTTTCTTT. The genes are TRBV30 and TRBJ1-1, with unresolved D. The CDR3 spans 13 residues. V lost 3 bases, J lost 3 bases, and 11 bases lay in between. Germline CDR1 and CDR2: GTSNPN and SVGIG (reference sequence).

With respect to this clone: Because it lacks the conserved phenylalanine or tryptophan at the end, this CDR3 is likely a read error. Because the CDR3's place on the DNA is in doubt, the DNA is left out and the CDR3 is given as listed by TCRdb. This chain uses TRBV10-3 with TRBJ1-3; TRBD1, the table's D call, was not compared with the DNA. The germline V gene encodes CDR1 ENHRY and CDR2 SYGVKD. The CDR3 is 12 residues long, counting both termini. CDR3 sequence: CAISESGPERGL.

The CDR3 DNA reads as TGTGCCAGCAACCCCTTTAGGGCGGGAGTGGCAGAGACCCAGTACTTC. Its translation: CASNPFRAGVAETQYF. The chain uses TRBV28 and TRBJ2-5; TRBD2 aligns across 7 bases. The germline CDR1 and CDR2 sequences are MDHEN and SYDVKM. CDR3 length: 16 residues. J gave up 4 bases and V 7 bases, and 15 bases lay outside the gene matches.

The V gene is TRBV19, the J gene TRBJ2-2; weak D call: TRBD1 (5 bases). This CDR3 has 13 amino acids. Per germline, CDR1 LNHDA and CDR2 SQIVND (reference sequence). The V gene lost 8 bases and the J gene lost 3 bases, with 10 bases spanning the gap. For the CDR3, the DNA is TGTGCCAGTTGGTTCAGGGACACCGGGGAGCTGTTTTTT. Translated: CASWFRDTGELFF.

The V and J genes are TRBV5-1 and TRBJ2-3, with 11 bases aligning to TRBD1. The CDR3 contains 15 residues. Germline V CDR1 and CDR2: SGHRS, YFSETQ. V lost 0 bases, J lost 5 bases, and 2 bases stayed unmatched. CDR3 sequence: CASSLAGTGGDTQYF. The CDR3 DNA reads TGCGCCAGCAGCTTGGCAGGGACAGGGGGAGATACGCAGTATTTT.

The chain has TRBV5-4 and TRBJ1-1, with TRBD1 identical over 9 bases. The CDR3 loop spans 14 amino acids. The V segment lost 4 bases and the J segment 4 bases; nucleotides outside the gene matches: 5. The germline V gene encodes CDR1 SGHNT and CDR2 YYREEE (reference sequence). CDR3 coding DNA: TGTGCCAGCAGCGCGACAGGGGGTCCCACTGAAGCTTTCTTT. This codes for CASSATGGPTEAFF.

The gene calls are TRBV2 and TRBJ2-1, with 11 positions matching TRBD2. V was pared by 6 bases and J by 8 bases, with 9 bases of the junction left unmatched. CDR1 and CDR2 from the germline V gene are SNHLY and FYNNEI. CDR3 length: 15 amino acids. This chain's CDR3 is CASRTSGGVGDEQFF. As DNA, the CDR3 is TGTGCCAGCAGAACTAGCGGGGGAGTAGGGGATGAGCAGTTCTTC.

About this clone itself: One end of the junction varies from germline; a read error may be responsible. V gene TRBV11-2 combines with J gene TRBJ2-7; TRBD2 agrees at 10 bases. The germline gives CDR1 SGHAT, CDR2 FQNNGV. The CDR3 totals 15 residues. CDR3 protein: CSSSTRTSGPYEQYF. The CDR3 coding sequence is TGTTCCAGCAGCACCCGGACTAGCGGTCCCTACGAGCAGTACTTC.

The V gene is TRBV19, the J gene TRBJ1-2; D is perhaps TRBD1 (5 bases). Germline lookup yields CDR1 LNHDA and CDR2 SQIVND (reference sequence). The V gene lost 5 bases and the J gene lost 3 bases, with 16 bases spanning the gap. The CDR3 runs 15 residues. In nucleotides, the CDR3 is TGTGCCAGTAGTCTGAGCAGGGTAGGGGACTATGGCTACACCTTC. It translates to CASSLSRVGDYGYTF.

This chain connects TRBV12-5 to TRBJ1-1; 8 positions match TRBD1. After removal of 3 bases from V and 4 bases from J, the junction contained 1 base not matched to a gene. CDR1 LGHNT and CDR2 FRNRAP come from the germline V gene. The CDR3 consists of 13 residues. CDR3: CASGLGQGTEAFF. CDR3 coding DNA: TGTGCTAGTGGTTTAGGACAGGGCACTGAAGCTTTCTTT.

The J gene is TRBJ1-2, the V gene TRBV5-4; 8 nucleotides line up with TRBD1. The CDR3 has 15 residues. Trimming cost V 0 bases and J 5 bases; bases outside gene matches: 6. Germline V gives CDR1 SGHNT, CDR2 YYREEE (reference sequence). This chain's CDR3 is CASSLGQGAQYGYTF. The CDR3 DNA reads TGTGCCAGCAGCTTGGGTCAGGGGGCTCAGTATGGCTACACCTTC.

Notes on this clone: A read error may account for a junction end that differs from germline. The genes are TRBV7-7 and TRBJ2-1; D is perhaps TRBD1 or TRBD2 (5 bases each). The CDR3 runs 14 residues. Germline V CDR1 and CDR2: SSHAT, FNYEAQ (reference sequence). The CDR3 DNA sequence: TGTGCTAGCAGCTTAGGGACGGGGTACAATGAGCAGTTCTTC. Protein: CASSLGTGYNEQFF.

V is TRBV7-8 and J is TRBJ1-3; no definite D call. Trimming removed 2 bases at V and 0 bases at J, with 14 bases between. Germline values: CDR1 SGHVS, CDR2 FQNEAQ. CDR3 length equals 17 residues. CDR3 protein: CASSLLRAVTSGNTIYF. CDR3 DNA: TGTGCCAGCAGCTTACTGAGGGCGGTTACCTCTGGAAACACCATATATTTT.

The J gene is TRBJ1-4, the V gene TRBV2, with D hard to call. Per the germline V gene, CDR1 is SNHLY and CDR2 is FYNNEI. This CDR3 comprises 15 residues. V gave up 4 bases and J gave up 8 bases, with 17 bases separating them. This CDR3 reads CASSGGWGVEEKLFF. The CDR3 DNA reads TGTGCCAGCAGTGGAGGCTGGGGAGTTGAAGAAAAACTGTTTTTT.

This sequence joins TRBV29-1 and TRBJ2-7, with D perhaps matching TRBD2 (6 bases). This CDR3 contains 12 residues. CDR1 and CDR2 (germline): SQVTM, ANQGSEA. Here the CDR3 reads CSGGGGLYEQYF. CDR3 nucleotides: TGCAGTGGGGGAGGCGGTCTCTACGAGCAGTACTTC.

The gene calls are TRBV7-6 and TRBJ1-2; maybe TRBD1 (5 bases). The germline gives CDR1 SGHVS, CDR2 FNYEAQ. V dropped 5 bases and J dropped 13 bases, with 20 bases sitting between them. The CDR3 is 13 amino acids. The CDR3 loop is CASSGAGQPPRTF. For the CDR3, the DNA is TGTGCCAGCAGCGGGGCCGGTCAGCCTCCGCGCACCTTC.